This entry is about one T cell receptor (beta chain). The CDR3 spans 17 residues. V dropped 3 bases and J dropped 0; count of bases not matched to a gene: 10. In germline, CDR1 is MDHEN, CDR2 SYDVKM. Profiled with immunoSEQ multiplex PCR; TCRdb holds only in-frame clones, not every one. This table holds more than 11,000 clones, more than 45% found once. This sample was taken from a study of sequential checkpoint blockade in melanoma. Indicated treatment: randomized to nivolumab then ipilimumab (arm A) or the reverse (arm B). The chain carries TRBV28 and TRBJ1-1; 7 nucleotides match TRBD1. The TCR sequence derives from a human donor with melanoma. This specimen consisted of CD8+ T cells sorted from blood (inferred from file names), obtained from a patient given nivolumab and ipilimumab in sequence. Here the CDR3 reads CASSFLPRDSLNTEAFF. The CDR3, as DNA: TGTGCCAGCAGTTTCCTCCCACGGGACAGCCTGAACACTGAAGCTTTCTTT.